This T cell receptor (beta chain) stems from a study of cytomegalovirus exposure and HLA in healthy donors. Study results and limitations: Most TCR beta V segments were productive about 90% or about 30% of the time in an earlier analysis. Further analysis was carried out later, and it showed several of the most significant clusters appearing linked to common viral pathogens. There were approximately 150 TCR beta chains listed as cytomegalovirus-associated. A later analysis linked about 17,000 TCR beta sequences to HLA alleles at 0.05 false discovery rate.

Germline CDR1 SQVTM, CDR2 ANQGSEA. This CDR3 contains 14 residues. Unmatched junction bases numbered 3, after V lost 6 bases and J lost 0 bases. Turning to this clone: The antigen remains unidentified. Different DNA sequences within this sample yield the same CDR3.

The primer mix had 60 Vbeta and 13 Jbeta primers. Sequenced by immunoSEQ multiplex PCR; TCRdb stores in-frame clones only, minus some. The sample holds around 110,000 clones; roughly 82% are singletons and the top ten take 2% to 3%. V and J are TRBV29-1 and TRBJ2-3, with TRBD2 matching over 10 bases. The sequencing sample was made of PBMCs. This receptor was taken from a man aged 30 to 45 in good health and CMV-seropositive. The CDR3 DNA reads as TGCAGCGTAGGACTAGCGGTTAGCACAGATACGCAGTATTTT. Translated: CSVGLAVSTDTQYF.